Reported below is one T cell receptor (beta chain). Germline trimming cut 6 bases from V and 7 bases from J; bases unmatched to any gene: 3. The CDR3 contains 13 residues. Per germline, CDR1 MGHDK and CDR2 SYGVNS. Under the authors' procedure: Cell counts per sample came from amplifying reference gene primers. Some clones are missing from TCRdb's copy, which holds only in-frame ones; the method was immunoSEQ multiplex PCR. The D gene and trimming were derived from the DNA, and the V and J assignments and clone size from that table. The table has almost 100,000 clones, about nine tenths seen once. This entry comes from a study of blood T cell repertoires in COVID-19. The overall study: Some COVID-19 samples were acute and others convalescent; all came from the United States, Italy and Spain. Sources were T cells, B-cell-depleted T cells, or PBMCs; the material itself was cDNA or gDNA.

The rearrangement joins TRBV25-1 to TRBJ1-6; TRBD1 matches at 7 bases. Sequencing input: peripheral blood. This receptor was obtained from a man in his fifties with acute or convalescent COVID-19. In nucleotides, the CDR3 is TGTGCCAGCAGAGGGGGCGAGAATTCACCCCTCCACTTT. Translating it yields CASRGGENSPLHF.